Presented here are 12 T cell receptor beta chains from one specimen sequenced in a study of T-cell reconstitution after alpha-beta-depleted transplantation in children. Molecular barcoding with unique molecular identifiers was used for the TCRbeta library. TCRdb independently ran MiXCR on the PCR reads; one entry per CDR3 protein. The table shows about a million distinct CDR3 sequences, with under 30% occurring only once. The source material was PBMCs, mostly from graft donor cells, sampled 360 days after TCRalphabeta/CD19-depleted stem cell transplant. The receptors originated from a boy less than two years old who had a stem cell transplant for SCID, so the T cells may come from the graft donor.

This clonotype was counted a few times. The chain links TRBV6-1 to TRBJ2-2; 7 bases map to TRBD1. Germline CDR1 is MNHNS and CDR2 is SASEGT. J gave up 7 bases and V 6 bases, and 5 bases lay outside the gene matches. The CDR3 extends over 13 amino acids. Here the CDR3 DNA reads TGTGCCAGCAGCGCCCAGGGGGTCGGGGAGCTGTTTTTT. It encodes CASSAQGVGELFF.

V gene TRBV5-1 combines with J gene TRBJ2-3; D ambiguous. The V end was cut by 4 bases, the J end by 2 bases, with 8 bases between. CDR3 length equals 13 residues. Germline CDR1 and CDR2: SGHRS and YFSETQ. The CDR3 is CASSEANTDTQYF. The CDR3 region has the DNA TGCGCCAGCAGCGAGGCGAACACAGATACGCAGTATTTT.

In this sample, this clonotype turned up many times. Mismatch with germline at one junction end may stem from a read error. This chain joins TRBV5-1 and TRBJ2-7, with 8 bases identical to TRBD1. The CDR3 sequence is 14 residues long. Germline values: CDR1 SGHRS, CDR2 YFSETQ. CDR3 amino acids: CASSLDRAHYEQYF. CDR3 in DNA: TGTGCCAGCAGCTTGGACAGGGCTCACTACGAGCAGTACTTC.

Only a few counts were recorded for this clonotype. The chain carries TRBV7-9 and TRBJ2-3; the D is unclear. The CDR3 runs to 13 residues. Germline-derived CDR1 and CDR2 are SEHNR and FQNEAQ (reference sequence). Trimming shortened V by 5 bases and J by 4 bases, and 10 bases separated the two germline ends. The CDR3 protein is CASSTFGADTQYF. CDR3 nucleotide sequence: TGTGCCAGCAGCACCTTTGGGGCAGATACGCAGTATTTT.

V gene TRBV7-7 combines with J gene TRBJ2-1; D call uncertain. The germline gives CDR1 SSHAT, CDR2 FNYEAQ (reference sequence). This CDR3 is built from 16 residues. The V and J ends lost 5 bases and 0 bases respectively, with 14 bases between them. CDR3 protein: CASSQSPGSSYNEQFF. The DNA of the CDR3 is TGTGCCAGCAGCCAATCACCCGGTAGCTCCTACAATGAGCAGTTCTTC. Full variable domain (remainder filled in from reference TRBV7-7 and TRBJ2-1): GAGVSQSPRYKVTKRGQDVTLRCDPISSHATLYWYQQALGQGPEFLTYFNYEAQPDKSGLPSDRFSAERPEGSISTLTIQRTEQRDSAMYRCASSQSPGSSYNEQFFGPGTRLTVL.

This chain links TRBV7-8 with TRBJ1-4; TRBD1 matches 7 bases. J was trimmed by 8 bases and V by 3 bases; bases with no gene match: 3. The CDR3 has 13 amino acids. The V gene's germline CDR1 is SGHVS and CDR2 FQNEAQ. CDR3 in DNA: TGTGCCAGCAGCTTCACAGGGGTGGAAAAACTGTTTTTT. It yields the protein CASSFTGVEKLFF.

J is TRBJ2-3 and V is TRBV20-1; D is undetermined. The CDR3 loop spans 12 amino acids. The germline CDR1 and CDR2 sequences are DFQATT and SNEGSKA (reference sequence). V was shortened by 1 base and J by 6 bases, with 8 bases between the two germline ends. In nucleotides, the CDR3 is TGCAGTGCTAGAGTGGTAGGGGATACGCAGTATTTT. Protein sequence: CSARVVGDTQYF.

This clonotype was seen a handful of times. CDR3 sequence reads: CATSDSPAPGQETQYF. The CDR3 nucleotides are TGTGCCACCAGTGATTCCCCTGCCCCCGGACAAGAGACCCAGTACTTC. This chain joins TRBV24-1 and TRBJ2-5; D unclear. CDR1 and CDR2 (germline): KGHDR, SFDVKD. The CDR3 sequence is 16 residues long. Trimming pared 2 bases from V and 2 bases from J, leaving 14 bases between.

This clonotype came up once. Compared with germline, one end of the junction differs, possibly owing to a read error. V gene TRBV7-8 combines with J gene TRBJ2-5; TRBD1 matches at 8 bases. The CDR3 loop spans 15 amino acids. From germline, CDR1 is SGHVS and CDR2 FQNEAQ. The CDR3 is CASSTPGTGQGTQYF. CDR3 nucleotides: TGTGCCAGCAGCACCCCCGGGACAGGTCAAGGGACCCAGTACTTC.

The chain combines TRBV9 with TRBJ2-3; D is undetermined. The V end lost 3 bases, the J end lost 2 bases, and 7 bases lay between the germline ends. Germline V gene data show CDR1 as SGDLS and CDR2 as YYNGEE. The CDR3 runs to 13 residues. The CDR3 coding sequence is TGTGCCAGCAGCGAATACCCCACAGATACGCAGTATTTT. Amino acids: CASSEYPTDTQYF.

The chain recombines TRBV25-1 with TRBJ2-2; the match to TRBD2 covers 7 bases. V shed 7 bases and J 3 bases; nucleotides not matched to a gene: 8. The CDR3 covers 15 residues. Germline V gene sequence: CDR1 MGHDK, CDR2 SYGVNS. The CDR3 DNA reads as TGTGCCAGCACGAAGGGGAGGGATGACACCGGGGAGCTGTTTTTT. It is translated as CASTKGRDDTGELFF. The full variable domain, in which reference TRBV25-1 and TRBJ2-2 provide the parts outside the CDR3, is EADIYQTPRYLVIGTGKKITLECSQTMGHDKMYWYQQDPGMELHLIHYSYGVNSTEKGDLSSESTVSRIRTEHFPLTLESARPSHTSQYLCASTKGRDDTGELFFGEGSRLTVL.

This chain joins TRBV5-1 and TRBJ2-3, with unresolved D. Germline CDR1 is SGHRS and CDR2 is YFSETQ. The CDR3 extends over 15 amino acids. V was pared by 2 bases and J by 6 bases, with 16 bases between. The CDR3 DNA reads TGCGCCAGCAGCTTTTCCGTCCCCCAAACCGATACGCAGTATTTT. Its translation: CASSFSVPQTDTQYF.